The rows below give T cell receptor beta chains drawn from one sample of a study of shared clonotypes between healthy human individuals. TCRdb keeps only in-frame clones here, not all; method: immunoSEQ multiplex PCR. The sample contains about 490,000 clones, around 78% of which appear only once. The sequenced material came from PBMCs. The receptor source for this set is a woman aged 35 to 49 in good health. Some clones in this sample may be carry-over from other donors' samples. Both conserved end residues are part of each CDR3.

V gene: TRBV7-3
J gene: TRBJ2-2
CDR3 protein: CASSWNRGNTGELFF

V gene: TRBV27
J gene: TRBJ2-3
CDR3 protein: CASSGRGVFTDTQYF

V gene: TRBV27
J gene: TRBJ2-5
CDR3 protein: CASSFTSGPLGTQYF

V gene: TRBV11-2
J gene: TRBJ2-3
CDR3 protein: CASSHSRSTDTQYF

V gene: TRBV10-3
J gene: -
CDR3 protein: CATSVGTGPYEQYF

V gene: TRBV11-2
J gene: TRBJ2-7
CDR3 protein: CAGRLAGGHEQYF

V gene: TRBV9
J gene: TRBJ2-6
CDR3 protein: CASSVDPINRAGANVLTF

V gene: TRBV5-1
J gene: TRBJ2-1
CDR3 protein: CASSFQTSSNEQFF

V gene: TRBV28
J gene: TRBJ2-1
CDR3 protein: CASNYGQRVSGVNEQFF

V gene: TRBV5-8
J gene: TRBJ2-6
CDR3 protein: CASATRQGASGANVLTF

V gene: TRBV7-9
J gene: TRBJ2-7
CDR3 protein: CASSLIAEGYEQYF

V gene: TRBV18
J gene: TRBJ2-7
CDR3 protein: CASSPQRGAEQYF

V gene: TRBV9
J gene: TRBJ1-1
CDR3 protein: CASSVGGQNTEAFF

V gene: TRBV15
J gene: TRBJ2-5
CDR3 protein: CATSRERLASGETQYF

V gene: TRBV2
J gene: TRBJ2-3
CDR3 protein: CASLRDTDTQYF

V gene: TRBV28
J gene: TRBJ2-7
CDR3 protein: CASSGPGYYEQYF

V gene: TRBV6-5
J gene: TRBJ1-1
CDR3 protein: CASSPTGRGTEAFF

V gene: TRBV4-1
J gene: TRBJ2-4
CDR3 protein: CASSPTGLAKNIQYF

V gene: TRBV5-1
J gene: TRBJ2-3
CDR3 protein: CASRRDTSTDTQYF

V gene: TRBV5-3
J gene: TRBJ2-1
CDR3 protein: CASTPRLAGYNEQFF

V gene: TRBV19
J gene: TRBJ1-1
CDR3 protein: CASSTTVNTEAFF

V gene: TRBV14
J gene: TRBJ2-5
CDR3 protein: CASSQDRGLADQYQETQYF

V gene: TRBV5-1
J gene: TRBJ2-6
CDR3 protein: CASSLWTGTGANVLTF

V gene: TRBV9
J gene: TRBJ2-3
CDR3 protein: CASSLGYTDTQYF